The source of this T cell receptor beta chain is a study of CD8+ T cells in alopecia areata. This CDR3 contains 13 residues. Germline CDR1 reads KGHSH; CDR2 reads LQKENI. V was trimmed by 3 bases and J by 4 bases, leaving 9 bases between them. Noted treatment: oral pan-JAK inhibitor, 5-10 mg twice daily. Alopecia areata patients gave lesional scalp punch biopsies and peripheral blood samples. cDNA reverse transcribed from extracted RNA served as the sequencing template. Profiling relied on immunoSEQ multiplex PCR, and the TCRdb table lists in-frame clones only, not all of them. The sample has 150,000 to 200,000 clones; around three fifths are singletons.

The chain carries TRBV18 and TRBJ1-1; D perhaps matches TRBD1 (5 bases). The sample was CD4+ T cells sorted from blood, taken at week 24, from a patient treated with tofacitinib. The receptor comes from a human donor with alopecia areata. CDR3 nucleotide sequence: TGTGCCAGCTCACCCGCCCAGGGCACTGAAGCTTTCTTT. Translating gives CASSPAQGTEAFF. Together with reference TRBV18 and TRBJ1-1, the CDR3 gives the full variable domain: NAGVMQNPRHLVRRRGQEARLRCSPMKGHSHVYWYRQLPEEGLKFMVYLQKENIIDESGMPKERFSAEFPKEGPSILRIQQVVRGDSAAYFCASSPAQGTEAFFGQGTRLTVV.